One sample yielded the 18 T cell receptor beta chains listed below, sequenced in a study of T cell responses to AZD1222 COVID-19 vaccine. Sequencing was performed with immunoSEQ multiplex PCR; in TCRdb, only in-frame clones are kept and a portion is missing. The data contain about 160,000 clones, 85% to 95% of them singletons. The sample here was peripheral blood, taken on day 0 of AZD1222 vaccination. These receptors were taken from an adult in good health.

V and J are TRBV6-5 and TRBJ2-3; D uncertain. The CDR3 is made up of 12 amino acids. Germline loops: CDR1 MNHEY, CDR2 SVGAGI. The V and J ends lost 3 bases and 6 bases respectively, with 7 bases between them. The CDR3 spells CASSYVGDTQYF. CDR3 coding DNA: TGTGCCAGCAGTTATGTAGGGGATACGCAGTATTTT.

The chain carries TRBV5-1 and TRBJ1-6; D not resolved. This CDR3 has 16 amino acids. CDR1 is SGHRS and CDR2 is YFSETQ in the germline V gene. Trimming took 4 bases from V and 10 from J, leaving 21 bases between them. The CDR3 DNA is TGCGCCAGCAGCCTTGTCCCCGTTTCAGGTTCCTCACCCCTCCACTTT. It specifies CASSLVPVSGSSPLHF. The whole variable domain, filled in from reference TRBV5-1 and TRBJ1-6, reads KAGVTQTPRYLIKTRGQQVTLSCSPISGHRSVSWYQQTPGQGLQFLFEYFSETQRNKGNFPGRFSGRQFSNSRSEMNVSTLELGDSALYLCASSLVPVSGSSPLHFGNGTRLTVT.

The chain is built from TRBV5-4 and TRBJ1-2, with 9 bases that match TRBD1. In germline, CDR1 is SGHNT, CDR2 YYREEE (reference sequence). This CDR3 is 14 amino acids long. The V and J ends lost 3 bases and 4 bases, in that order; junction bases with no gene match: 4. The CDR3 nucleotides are TGTGCCAGCAGCTCCCAGGGACAGGGCTATGGCTACACCTTC. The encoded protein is CASSSQGQGYGYTF.

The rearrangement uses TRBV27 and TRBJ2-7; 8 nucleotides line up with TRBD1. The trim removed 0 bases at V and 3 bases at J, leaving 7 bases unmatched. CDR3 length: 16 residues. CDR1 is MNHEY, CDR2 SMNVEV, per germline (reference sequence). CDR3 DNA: TGTGCCAGCAGTTTATCGGGGGCAGGGGGCAACTACGAGCAGTACTTC. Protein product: CASSLSGAGGNYEQYF.

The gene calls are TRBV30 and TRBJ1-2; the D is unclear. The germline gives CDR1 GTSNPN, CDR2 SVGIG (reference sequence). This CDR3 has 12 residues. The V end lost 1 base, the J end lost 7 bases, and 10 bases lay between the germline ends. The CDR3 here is CAWSGTVPGYTF. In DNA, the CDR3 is TGTGCCTGGAGTGGGACCGTCCCTGGCTACACCTTC.

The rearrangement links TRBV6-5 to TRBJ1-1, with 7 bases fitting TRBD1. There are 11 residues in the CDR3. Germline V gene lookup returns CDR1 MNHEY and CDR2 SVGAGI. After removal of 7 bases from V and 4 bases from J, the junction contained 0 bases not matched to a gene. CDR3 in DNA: TGTGCCAGCACAGGGGGCACTGAAGCTTTCTTT. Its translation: CASTGGTEAFF.

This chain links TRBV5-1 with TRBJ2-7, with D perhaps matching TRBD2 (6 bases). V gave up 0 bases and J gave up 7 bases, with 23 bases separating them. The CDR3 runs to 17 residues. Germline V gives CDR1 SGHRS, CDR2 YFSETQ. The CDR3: CASSLASPGLDLGEQYF. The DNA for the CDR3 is TGCGCCAGCAGCTTGGCCTCCCCGGGACTGGACTTGGGGGAGCAGTACTTC. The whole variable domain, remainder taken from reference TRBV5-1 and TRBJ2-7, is KAGVTQTPRYLIKTRGQQVTLSCSPISGHRSVSWYQQTPGQGLQFLFEYFSETQRNKGNFPGRFSGRQFSNSRSEMNVSTLELGDSALYLCASSLASPGLDLGEQYFGPGTRLTVT.

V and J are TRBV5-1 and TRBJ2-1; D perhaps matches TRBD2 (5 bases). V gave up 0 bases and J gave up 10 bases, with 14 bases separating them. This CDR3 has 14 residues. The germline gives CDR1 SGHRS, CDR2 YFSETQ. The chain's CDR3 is CASSLGFGPGEQFF. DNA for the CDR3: TGCGCCAGCAGCTTGGGTTTCGGTCCGGGGGAGCAGTTCTTC.

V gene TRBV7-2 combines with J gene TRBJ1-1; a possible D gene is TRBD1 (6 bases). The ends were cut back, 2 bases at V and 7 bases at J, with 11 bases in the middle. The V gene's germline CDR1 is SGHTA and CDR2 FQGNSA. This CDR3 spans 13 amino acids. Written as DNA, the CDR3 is TGTGCCAGCAGCTTAAGGACAGAGCGTGAAGCTTTCTTT. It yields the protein CASSLRTEREAFF. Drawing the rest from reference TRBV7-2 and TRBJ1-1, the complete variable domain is GAGVSQSPSNKVTEKGKDVELRCDPISGHTALYWYRQSLGQGLEFLIYFQGNSAPDKSGLPSDRFSAERTGGSVSTLTIQRTQQEDSAVYLCASSLRTEREAFFGQGTRLTVV.

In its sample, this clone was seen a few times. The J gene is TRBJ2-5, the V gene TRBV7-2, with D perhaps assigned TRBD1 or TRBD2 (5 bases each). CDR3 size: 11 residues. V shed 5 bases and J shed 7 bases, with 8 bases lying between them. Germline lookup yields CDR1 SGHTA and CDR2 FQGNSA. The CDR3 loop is CASSMRGTQYF. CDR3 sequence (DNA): TGTGCCAGCAGCATGAGGGGGACCCAGTACTTC.

CDR3 nucleotide sequence: TGTGCCAGCAGTTCCCGAGGGTACACTGAAGCTTTCTTT. Residues: CASSSRGYTEAFF. The gene calls are TRBV28 and TRBJ1-1; unclear D gene. The germline CDR1 and CDR2 sequences are MDHEN and SYDVKM. V shed 4 bases and J shed 3 bases, with 9 bases lying between them. The CDR3 runs to 13 residues.

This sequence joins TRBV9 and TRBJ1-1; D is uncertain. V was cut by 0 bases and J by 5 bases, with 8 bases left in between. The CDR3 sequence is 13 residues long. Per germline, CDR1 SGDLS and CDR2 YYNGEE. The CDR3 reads CASSVATRTEAFF. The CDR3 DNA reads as TGTGCCAGCAGCGTAGCAACCCGGACTGAAGCTTTCTTT.

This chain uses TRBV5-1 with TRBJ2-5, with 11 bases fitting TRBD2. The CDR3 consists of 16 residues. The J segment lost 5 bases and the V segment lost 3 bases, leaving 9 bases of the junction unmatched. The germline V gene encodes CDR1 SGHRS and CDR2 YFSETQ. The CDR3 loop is CASSSLTSGSYETQYF. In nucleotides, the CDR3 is TGCGCCAGCAGCTCTCTCACTAGCGGGAGTTACGAGACCCAGTACTTC.

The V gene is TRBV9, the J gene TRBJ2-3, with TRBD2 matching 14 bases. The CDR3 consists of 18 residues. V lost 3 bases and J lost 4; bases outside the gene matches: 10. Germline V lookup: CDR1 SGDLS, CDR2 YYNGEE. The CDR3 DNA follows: TGTGCCAGCAGCGAACTGACTAGCGGGAGGGCCGCCTCAGATACGCAGTATTTT. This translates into CASSELTSGRAASDTQYF.

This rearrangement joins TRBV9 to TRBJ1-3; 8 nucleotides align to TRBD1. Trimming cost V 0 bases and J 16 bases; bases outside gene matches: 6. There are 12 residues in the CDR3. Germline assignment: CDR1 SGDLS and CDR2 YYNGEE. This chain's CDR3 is CASSVGGQAKYF. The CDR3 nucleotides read TGTGCCAGCAGCGTAGGGGGACAGGCAAAGTATTTT.

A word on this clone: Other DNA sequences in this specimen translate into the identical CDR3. CDR3 bases: TGTGCCAGCAGCCCCGGACTAGCGGTTTACAATGAGCAGTTCTTC. Translation: CASSPGLAVYNEQFF. The chain has TRBV7-3 and TRBJ2-1; 10 positions match TRBD2. This CDR3 has 15 residues. Germline V gene lookup returns CDR1 SGHTA and CDR2 FQGTGA. Trimming cost V 5 bases and J 4 bases; bases outside gene matches: 5.

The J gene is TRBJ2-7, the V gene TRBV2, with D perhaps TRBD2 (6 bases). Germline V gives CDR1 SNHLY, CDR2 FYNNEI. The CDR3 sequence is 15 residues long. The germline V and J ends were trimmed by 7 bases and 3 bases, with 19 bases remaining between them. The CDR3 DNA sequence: TGTGCCAGCATTGGCGGGCTAGCGAGAGTCTACGAGCAGTACTTC. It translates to CASIGGLARVYEQYF.

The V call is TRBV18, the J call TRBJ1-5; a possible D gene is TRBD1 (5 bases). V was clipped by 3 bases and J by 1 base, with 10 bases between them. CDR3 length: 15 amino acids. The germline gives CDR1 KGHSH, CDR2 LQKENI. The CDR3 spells CASSPGAVSNQPQHF. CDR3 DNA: TGTGCCAGCTCACCTGGGGCAGTGAGCAATCAGCCCCAGCATTTT.